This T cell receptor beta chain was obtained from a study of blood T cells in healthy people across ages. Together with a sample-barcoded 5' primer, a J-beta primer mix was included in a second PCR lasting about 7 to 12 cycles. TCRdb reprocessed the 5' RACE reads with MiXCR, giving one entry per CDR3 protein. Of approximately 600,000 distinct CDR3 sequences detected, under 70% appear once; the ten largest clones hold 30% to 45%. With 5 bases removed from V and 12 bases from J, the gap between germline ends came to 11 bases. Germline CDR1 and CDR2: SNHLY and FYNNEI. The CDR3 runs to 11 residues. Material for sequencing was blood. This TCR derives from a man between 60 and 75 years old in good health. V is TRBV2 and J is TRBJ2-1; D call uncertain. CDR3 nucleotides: TGTGCCAGCAGTCTATACATGGGGCAGTTCTTC. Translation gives CASSLYMGQFF.